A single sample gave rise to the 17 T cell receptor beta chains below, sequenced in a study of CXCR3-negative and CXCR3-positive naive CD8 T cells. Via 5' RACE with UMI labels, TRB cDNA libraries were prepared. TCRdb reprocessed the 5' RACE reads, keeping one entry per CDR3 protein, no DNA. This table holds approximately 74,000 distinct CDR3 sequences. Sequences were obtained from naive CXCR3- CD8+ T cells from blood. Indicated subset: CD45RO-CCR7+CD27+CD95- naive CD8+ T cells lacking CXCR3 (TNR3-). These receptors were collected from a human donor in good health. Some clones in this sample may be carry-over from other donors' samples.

CDR3: CASSQDVLGLQETQYF. The J gene is TRBJ2-5, the V gene TRBV14; TCRdb's D gene call, TRBD2, goes unchecked for lack of DNA. The germline V gene has CDR1 SGHDN and CDR2 FVKESK. The CDR3 consists of 16 residues.

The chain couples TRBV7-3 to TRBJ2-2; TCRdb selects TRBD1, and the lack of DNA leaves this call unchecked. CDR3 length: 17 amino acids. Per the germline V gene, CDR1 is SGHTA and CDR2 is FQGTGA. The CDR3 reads CASSLGPPDGGTGELFF.

The CDR3 loop reads CSAMGPGTAGYTF. The chain employs TRBV20-1 and TRBJ1-2; TCRdb's D call, TRBD1, is unchecked because there is no DNA. The CDR3 totals 13 residues. Germline CDR1 DFQATT, CDR2 SNEGSKA (reference sequence).

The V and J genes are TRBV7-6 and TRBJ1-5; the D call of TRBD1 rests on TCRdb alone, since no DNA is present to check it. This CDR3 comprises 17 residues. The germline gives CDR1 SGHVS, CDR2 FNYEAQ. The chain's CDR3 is CASSLAQPGGGDQPQHF.

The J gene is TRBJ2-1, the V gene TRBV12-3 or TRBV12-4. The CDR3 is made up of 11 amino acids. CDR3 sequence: CASSLLDEQFF.

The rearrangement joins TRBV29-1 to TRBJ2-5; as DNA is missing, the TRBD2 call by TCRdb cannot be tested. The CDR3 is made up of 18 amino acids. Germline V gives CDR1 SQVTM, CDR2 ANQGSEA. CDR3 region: CSVEALGQLADFQETQYF.

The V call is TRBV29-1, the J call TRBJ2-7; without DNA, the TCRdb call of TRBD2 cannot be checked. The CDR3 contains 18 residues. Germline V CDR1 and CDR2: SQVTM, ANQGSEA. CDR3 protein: CSVVGWDVSNGGSYEQYF.

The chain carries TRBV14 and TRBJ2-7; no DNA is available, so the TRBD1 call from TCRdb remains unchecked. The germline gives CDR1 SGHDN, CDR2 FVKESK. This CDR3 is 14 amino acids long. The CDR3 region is CASSHWDSRYEQYF. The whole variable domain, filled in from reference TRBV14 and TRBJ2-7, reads EAGVTQFPSHSVIEKGQTVTLRCDPISGHDNLYWYRRVMGKEIKFLLHFVKESKQDESGMPNNRFLAERTGGTYSTLKVQPAELEDSGVYFCASSHWDSRYEQYFGPGTRLTVT.

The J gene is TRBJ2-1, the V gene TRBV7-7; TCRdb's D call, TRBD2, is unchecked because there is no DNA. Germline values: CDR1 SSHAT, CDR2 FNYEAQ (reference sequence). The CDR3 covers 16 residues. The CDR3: CASSLGEAGTYNEQFF.

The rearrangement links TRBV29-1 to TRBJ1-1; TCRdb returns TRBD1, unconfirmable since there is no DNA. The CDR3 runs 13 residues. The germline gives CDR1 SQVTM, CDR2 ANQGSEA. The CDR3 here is CSVFWGENTEAFF.

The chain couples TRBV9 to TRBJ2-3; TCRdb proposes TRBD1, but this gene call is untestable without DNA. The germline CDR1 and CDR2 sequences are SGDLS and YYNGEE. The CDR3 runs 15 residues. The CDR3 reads CASTSLPTGTDTQYF.

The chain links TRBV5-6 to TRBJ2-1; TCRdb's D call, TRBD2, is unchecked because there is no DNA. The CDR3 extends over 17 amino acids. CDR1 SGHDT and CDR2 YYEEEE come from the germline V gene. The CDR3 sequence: CASSPEERGGSYNEQFF.

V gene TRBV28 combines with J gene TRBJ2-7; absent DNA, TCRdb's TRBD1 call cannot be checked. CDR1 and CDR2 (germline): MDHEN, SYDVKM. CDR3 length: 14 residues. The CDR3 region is CASRGGTGGYEQYF.

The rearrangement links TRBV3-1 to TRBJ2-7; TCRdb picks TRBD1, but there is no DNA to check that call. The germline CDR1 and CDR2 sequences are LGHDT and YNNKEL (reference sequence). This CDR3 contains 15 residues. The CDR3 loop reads CASSQTGTNSYEQYF.

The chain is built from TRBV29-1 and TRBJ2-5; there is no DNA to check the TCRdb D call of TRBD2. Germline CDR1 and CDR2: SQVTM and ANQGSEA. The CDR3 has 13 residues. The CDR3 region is CSATGTRLETQYF.

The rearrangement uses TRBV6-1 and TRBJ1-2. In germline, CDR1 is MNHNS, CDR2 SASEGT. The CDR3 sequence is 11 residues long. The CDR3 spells CASSARYGYTF.

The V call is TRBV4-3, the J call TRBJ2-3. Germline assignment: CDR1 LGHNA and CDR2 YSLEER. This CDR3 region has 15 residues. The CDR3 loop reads CASSQGATERDTQYF.